This is a list of T cell receptor beta chains from one sample in a study of blood T cells in healthy people across ages. Via MiXCR, TCRdb re-called the 5' RACE reads, giving one row per CDR3 protein. The table lists roughly 680,000 distinct CDR3 sequences, about 51% of them singletons. What was sequenced was blood. These receptors were collected from a woman older than 75 in good health. CDR3s include the opening cysteine and the closing phenylalanine or tryptophan. The D gene is left open where the match is weak. Size values are once, few and many counts, or a class for expanded clones, and some rows have none.

V gene	D gene	clone size	J gene	CDR3 DNA	CDR3 protein
TRBV6-6	NA	many	TRBJ1-2	TGTGCCAGCAGCTCAGGTTTTAACCTGGGAGGCTACACCTTC	CASSSGFNLGGYTF
TRBV3-1	NA	NA	TRBJ2-5	TGTGCCAGCAGCCAAGGACAGGAAAAGTACTTC	CASSQGQEKYF
TRBV10-3	NA	NA	TRBJ1-1	TGTGCCATCAGCGTAACGGGGGCTCACACTGAAGCTTTCTTT	CAISVTGAHTEAFF
TRBV20-1	TRBD2	NA	TRBJ2-7	TGCAGTGCTAGCCCACTAGCGGGGGCCCATTACGAGCAGTACTTC	CSASPLAGAHYEQYF
TRBV7-9	NA	NA	TRBJ2-7	TGTGCCAGCAGCTCACCGGGACTTTCCTACGAGCAGTACTTC	CASSSPGLSYEQYF
TRBV5-6	NA	NA	TRBJ1-1	TGTGCCAGCAGCTCGCGATGGACTGAAGCTTTCTTT	CASSSRWTEAFF
TRBV7-9	NA	NA	TRBJ2-6	TGTGCCAGCAGCTTATTGGTCTTCGGGGCCAACGTCCTGACTTTC	CASSLLVFGANVLTF
TRBV12-3/TRBV12-4	NA	once	TRBJ2-1	TGTGCCAGCAGTTTAAAGGGGCCATCCAATGAGCAGTTCTTC	CASSLKGPSNEQFF
TRBV20-1	NA	NA	TRBJ2-7	TGCAGTGCCCGAAGTTGGCGCGACTACGAGCAGTACTTC	CSARSWRDYEQYF
TRBV20-1	TRBD2	many	TRBJ2-7	TGCAGTGCTAGACTCCCGGGACTAGCGGGCTTCGAGCAGTACTTC	CSARLPGLAGFEQYF
TRBV5-1	NA	few	TRBJ2-1	TGCGCCAGCAGCTGGGACACCTACAATGAGCAGTTCTTC	CASSWDTYNEQFF
TRBV18	NA	NA	TRBJ1-6	TGTGCCAGCTCACAACAGGACTACACCTCACCCCTCCACTTT	CASSQQDYTSPLHF
TRBV6-6	TRBD2	NA	TRBJ2-3	TGTGCCAGCAGCCTTCCCGCGGGGGGCACAGATACGCAGTATTTT	CASSLPAGGTDTQYF
TRBV29-1	NA	NA	TRBJ2-7	TGCAGCGTTGCTAGCGATTACTACGAGCAGTACTTC	CSVASDYYEQYF
TRBV4-1	NA	NA	TRBJ2-7	TGCGCCAGCAGCCAAGTAAGCTTATCGCCCTACAATGAGCAGTACTTC	CASSQVSLSPYNEQYF
TRBV12-3/TRBV12-4	NA	NA	TRBJ2-7	TGTGCCAGCTTAGGTTCGGCGGGGAGCTCCTACGAGCAGTACTTC	CASLGSAGSSYEQYF
TRBV4-2	TRBD2	NA	TRBJ2-3	TGTGCCAGCAGCCCCAGACTAGCGGGGGCTGGAGATACGCAGTATTTT	CASSPRLAGAGDTQYF
TRBV27	TRBD1	NA	TRBJ2-5	TGTGCCAGCAGTCCTCGACAGGGGGCTTACAATGAGCAGTACTTC	CASSPRQGAYNEQYF
TRBV29-1	NA	NA	TRBJ2-7	TGCAGCGTTCTGAGGGGGGGTGACGAGCAGTACTTC	CSVLRGGDEQYF
TRBV19	NA	NA	TRBJ1-5	TGTGCCAGTAGTAATCACCGGGACTATCATCAGCCCCAGCATTTT	CASSNHRDYHQPQHF
TRBV20-1	NA	few	TRBJ2-7	TGCAGCGGTCACCGGAGTACCTACGAGCAGTACTTC	CSGHRSTYEQYF
TRBV6-2/TRBV6-3	TRBD2	many	TRBJ2-1	TGTGCCAGCAGTTACTCCTTAGCGGGCGAGTACAATGAGCAGTTCTTC	CASSYSLAGEYNEQFF
TRBV9	NA	NA	TRBJ2-3	TGTGCCAGCAGCGTCCATGTAGAGAACAGGGATACGCAGTATTTT	CASSVHVENRDTQYF
TRBV7-9	NA	many	TRBJ1-1	TGTGCCAGCAGCTTAGCCCAGGCCATTATGAACACTGAAGCTTTCTTT	CASSLAQAIMNTEAFF
TRBV21-1	NA	NA	TRBJ2-1	TGTGCCAGCAGCAAAGTTAGGATAGTACGGGAGGAGCAGTTCTTC	CASSKVRIVREEQFF
TRBV20-1	NA	NA	TRBJ2-5	TGCAGTGCACGCCCCGACAGCGGAGAGACCCAGTACTTC	CSARPDSGETQYF
TRBV10-3	NA	many	TRBJ2-1	TGTGCCATCAGAGACGGGAGCTCCTACAATGAGCAGTTCTTC	CAIRDGSSYNEQFF
TRBV18	NA	few	TRBJ1-5	TGTGCCAGCTCACAAGAGGCGGGTCAGCCCCAGCATTTT	CASSQEAGQPQHF
TRBV11-2	TRBD1	NA	TRBJ2-6	TGTGCCAGCAGGGACAGGGTGGGCTCTGGGGCCAACGTCCTGACTTTC	CASRDRVGSGANVLTF
TRBV29-1	TRBD2	NA	TRBJ2-1	TGCAGCGCCCTAGGACTAGCGGTCAATGAGCAGTTCTTC	CSALGLAVNEQFF
TRBV24-1	NA	many	TRBJ2-1	TGTGCCACCAGTGTCTTCGACGGCGGCTCCTACAATGAGCAGTTCTTC	CATSVFDGGSYNEQFF
TRBV20-1	TRBD1	NA	TRBJ1-2	TGCAGTGCATTGGGACAGGGGGTTAACTATGGCTACACCTTC	CSALGQGVNYGYTF
TRBV25-1	NA	NA	TRBJ2-1	TGTGCCAGCAGTGAATTGGCGCCAGAAACCTACAATGAGCAGTTCTTC	CASSELAPETYNEQFF
TRBV7-8	NA	NA	TRBJ2-5	TGTGCCAGCAGCTTAGAACGGTACCTAGAGACCCAGTACTTC	CASSLERYLETQYF
TRBV6-1	NA	NA	TRBJ2-5	TGTGCCAGCAGTGAAGAGCAGGCAGGGAACCTATTGACGCAAGAGACCCAGTACTTC	CASSEEQAGNLLTQETQYF
TRBV18	TRBD2	NA	TRBJ2-7	TGTGCCAGCTCACCACCGTCTCTAGCGGGAGGCGCGAACGAGCAGTACTTC	CASSPPSLAGGANEQYF
TRBV29-1	TRBD2	NA	TRBJ2-1	TGCAGCGTTGGATCAGCGGGAGGCTCCTACAATGAGCAGTTCTTC	CSVGSAGGSYNEQFF
TRBV20-1	NA	many	TRBJ2-3	TGCAGTGCTAGAGTGGCAGGGACGCAGTATTTT	CSARVAGTQYF
TRBV3-1	NA	few	TRBJ2-5	TGTGCCAGCAGCCAGCATACAATAGGGGAGACCCAGTACTTC	CASSQHTIGETQYF
TRBV12-3/TRBV12-4	TRBD1	NA	TRBJ2-3	TGTGCCGACAGTCACCAAGACAGGGGAAGCACAGATACGCAGTATTTT	CADSHQDRGSTDTQYF
TRBV12-3/TRBV12-4	NA	NA	TRBJ1-1	TGTGCCAGCAGTTTCGGGCATAGGGTCACTGAAGCTTTCTTT	CASSFGHRVTEAFF
TRBV10-3	NA	many	TRBJ1-5	TGTGCCATCAGTGTCGGGTCTGCGCCCCAGCATTTT	CAISVGSAPQHF
TRBV20-1	NA	NA	TRBJ1-5	TGCAGTGCTAGAGCCAATGAGGGCAGTCAGCCCCAGCATTTT	CSARANEGSQPQHF
TRBV12-3/TRBV12-4	TRBD1	many	TRBJ2-1	TGTGCCAGCAGACCGACAGGGGGGTCCAATGAGCAGTTCTTC	CASRPTGGSNEQFF
TRBV3-1	NA	many	TRBJ2-1	TGTGCCAGCAGCCAAGTAACAGTTATCTCCTACAATGAGCAGTTCTTC	CASSQVTVISYNEQFF
TRBV14	NA	NA	TRBJ2-5	TGTGCCAGCAGTCAATCACCCCAGGGAAAAGAGACCCAGTACTTC	CASSQSPQGKETQYF
TRBV5-1	NA	NA	TRBJ1-4	TGCGCCAGCAGCTTGGGTCCTCGGGAGGGAGAAAAACTGTTTTTT	CASSLGPREGEKLFF
TRBV20-1	NA	many	TRBJ1-6	TGCAGTGCTAGGGCTCCGAATTCACCCCTCCACTTT	CSARAPNSPLHF
TRBV3-1	NA	many	TRBJ2-7	TGTGCCAGCAGCCAAGAACCGGCAGGATCCTACGAGCAGTACTTC	CASSQEPAGSYEQYF
TRBV7-9	NA	NA	TRBJ2-7	TGTGCCAGCAGCTCAGTGACTGACGCCTACGAGCAGTACTTC	CASSSVTDAYEQYF
TRBV28	TRBD2	NA	TRBJ2-3	TGTGCCAGCATAGCGGGAGGTGTTACAGATACGCAGTATTTT	CASIAGGVTDTQYF
TRBV19	NA	NA	TRBJ1-5	TGTGCCAGTAGTCCCCCCCGATGGGAGGGGAAGCCCCAGCATTTT	CASSPPRWEGKPQHF
TRBV20-1	NA	NA	TRBJ2-1	TGCAGTGTAAGAAAGAGCTCCTGCAATGAGCAGTTCTTC	CSVRKSSCNEQFF
TRBV7-2	TRBD2	NA	TRBJ2-3	TGTGCCAGCAGCGGGGCTAGCGGGGTGATAGATACGCAGTATTTT	CASSGASGVIDTQYF
TRBV5-1	NA	NA	TRBJ1-2	TGCGCCAGCAGCTTGCAAGGCCAGCTCTATGGCTACACCTTC	CASSLQGQLYGYTF
TRBV12-3/TRBV12-4	NA	NA	TRBJ2-1	TGTGCCAGCAACGAAAGAGCGGGTGAGCAGTTCTTC	CASNERAGEQFF
TRBV5-1	NA	many	TRBJ1-6	TGCGCCAGCAGCTACGACCAGCTCAATTCACCCCTCCACTTT	CASSYDQLNSPLHF
TRBV2	NA	once	TRBJ1-1	TGTGCCAGCAGTGATGCGAGGGGAAGGAGCACTGAAGCTTTCTTT	CASSDARGRSTEAFF
TRBV25-1	TRBD1	many	TRBJ1-4	TGTGCCAGCAGTGACCGACAGGGGTTAAGGGAAAAACTGTTTTTT	CASSDRQGLREKLFF
TRBV4-1	TRBD1	NA	TRBJ1-2	TGCGCCAGCAGCCAAGATAAGACAGGGGCGCCGGACTATGGCTACACCTTC	CASSQDKTGAPDYGYTF